This TCR beta chain was documented in a study of CD8 T cells in ankylosing spondylitis. Using its own MiXCR run on the 5' RACE reads, TCRdb lists one record per CDR3 protein. In the table there are under 850,000 distinct CDR3 sequences, around 17% of which are singletons. V lost 4 bases and J lost 2, with 12 bases in between. CDR1 SQVTM and CDR2 ANQGSEA come from the germline V gene. This CDR3 region has 13 residues. Study-level points and caveats: Matched ankylosing spondylitis synovial fluid reportedly showed significant enrichment of disease-linked clones. Past studies reported some motif variants in reactive arthritis synovial fluid and blood. Characteristic, it appeared, of ankylosing spondylitis blood was a TCR beta motif of 7 or 8 highly homologous variants.

This clonotype was seen a handful of times. Its cognate antigen is unknown. The sequenced sample consisted of blood, either unsorted or a sorted T cell fraction (not recorded which). This receptor was identified in a male donor with ankylosing spondylitis. V and J are TRBV29-1 and TRBJ2-7; D is uncertain. In DNA, the CDR3 is TGCAGCGTTGGGTGGGGTTTTGCCTACGAGCAGTACTTC. It yields the protein CSVGWGFAYEQYF.